This T cell receptor beta chain was sequenced during a study of tumor T cells in aggressive B-cell lymphoma. TCRdb keeps only in-frame clones here, not all; method: immunoSEQ multiplex PCR. The table includes approximately 7,900 clones, about 80% detected once. The CDR3 totals 17 residues. Germline V gene sequence: CDR1 MNHNS, CDR2 SASEGT. The ends were cut back, 3 bases at V and 0 bases at J, with 15 bases in the middle. The chain is built from TRBV6-1 and TRBJ1-3; D not certain. The receptor was derived from an adult with diffuse large B cell lymphoma. Sequencing used tumor tissue. This CDR3 is CASSELLSRLSGNTIYF. The DNA for the CDR3 is TGTGCCAGCAGTGAGCTCCTCTCCAGACTCTCTGGAAACACCATATATTTT.